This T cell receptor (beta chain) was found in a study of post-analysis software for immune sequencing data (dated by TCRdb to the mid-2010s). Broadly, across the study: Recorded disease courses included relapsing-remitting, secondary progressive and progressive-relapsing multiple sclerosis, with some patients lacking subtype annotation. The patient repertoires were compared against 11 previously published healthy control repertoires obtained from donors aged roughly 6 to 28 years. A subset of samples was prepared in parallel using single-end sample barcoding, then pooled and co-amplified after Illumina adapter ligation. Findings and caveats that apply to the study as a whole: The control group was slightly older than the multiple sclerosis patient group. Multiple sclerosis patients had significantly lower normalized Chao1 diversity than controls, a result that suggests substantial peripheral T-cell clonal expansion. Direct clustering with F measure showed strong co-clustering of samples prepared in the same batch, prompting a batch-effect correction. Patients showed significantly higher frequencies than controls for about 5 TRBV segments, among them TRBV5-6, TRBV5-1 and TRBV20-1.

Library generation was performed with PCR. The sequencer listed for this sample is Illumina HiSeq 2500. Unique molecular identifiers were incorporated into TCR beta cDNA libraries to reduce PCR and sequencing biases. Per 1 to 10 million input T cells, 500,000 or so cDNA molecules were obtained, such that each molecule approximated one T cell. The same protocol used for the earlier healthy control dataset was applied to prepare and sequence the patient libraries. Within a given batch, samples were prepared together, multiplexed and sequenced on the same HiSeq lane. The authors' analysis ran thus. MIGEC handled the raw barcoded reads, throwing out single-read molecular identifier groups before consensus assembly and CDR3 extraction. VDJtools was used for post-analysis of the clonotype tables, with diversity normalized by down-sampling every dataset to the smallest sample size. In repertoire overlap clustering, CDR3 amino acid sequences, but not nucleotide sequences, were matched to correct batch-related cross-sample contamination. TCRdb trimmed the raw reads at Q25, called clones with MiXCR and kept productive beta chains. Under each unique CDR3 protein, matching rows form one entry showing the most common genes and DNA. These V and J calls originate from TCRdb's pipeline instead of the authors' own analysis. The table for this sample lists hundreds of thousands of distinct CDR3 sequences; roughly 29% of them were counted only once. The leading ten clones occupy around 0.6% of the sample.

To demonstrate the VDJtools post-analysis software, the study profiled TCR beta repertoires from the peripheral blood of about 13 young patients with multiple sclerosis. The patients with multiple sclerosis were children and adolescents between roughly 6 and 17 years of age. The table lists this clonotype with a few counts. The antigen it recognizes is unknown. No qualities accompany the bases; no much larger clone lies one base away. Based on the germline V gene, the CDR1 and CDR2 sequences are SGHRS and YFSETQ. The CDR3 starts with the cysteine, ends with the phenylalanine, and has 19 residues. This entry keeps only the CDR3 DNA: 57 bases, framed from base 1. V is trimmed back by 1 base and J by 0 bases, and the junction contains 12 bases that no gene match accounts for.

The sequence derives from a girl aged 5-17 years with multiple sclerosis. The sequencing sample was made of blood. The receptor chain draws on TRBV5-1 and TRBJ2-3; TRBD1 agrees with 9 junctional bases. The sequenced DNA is TGCGCCAGCAGCTTGACACAGGGGGCGGCTTCCTCTAGCACAGATACGCAGTATTTT. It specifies CASSLTQGAASSSTDTQYF.